The 7 T cell receptor beta chains below were found in one sample sequenced in a study of T cell responses to AZD1222 COVID-19 vaccine. The repertoire was sequenced with immunoSEQ multiplex PCR; TCRdb's copy has only in-frame clones and lacks some. The sample holds around 160,000 clones, roughly 91% seen once. The starting material was peripheral blood, obtained on day 0 of AZD1222 vaccination. These receptors were collected from an adult in good health.

The V call is TRBV29-1, the J call TRBJ2-3; D unresolved. Germline CDR1 SQVTM, CDR2 ANQGSEA. The V and J ends lost 4 bases and 2 bases respectively, with 13 bases between them. This CDR3 spans 14 amino acids. CDR3 sequence (DNA): TGCAGCGTTGGGACGGCCCAACTCACAGATACGCAGTATTTT. Translation gives CSVGTAQLTDTQYF.

This chain connects TRBV29-1 to TRBJ1-1; a possible D gene is TRBD1 (5 bases). Per germline, CDR1 SQVTM and CDR2 ANQGSEA. The germline V and J ends were trimmed by 2 bases and 5 bases, with 12 bases remaining between them. This CDR3 is 13 amino acids long. CDR3 loop: CSVEKGQWTEAFF. In DNA form, the CDR3 reads TGCAGCGTTGAAAAGGGGCAGTGGACTGAAGCTTTCTTT.

This chain connects TRBV7-6 to TRBJ1-1; TRBD1 matches 8 bases. V was clipped by 3 bases and J by 5 bases; unmatched bases: 8. Germline V lookup: CDR1 SGHVS, CDR2 FNYEAQ. The CDR3 loop spans 15 amino acids. The CDR3 coding sequence is TGTGCCAGCAGCTTGGAAGACAGGGGCAGGACTGAAGCTTTCTTT. Its protein is CASSLEDRGRTEAFF.

The genes are TRBV10-2 and TRBJ1-5; no firm D call. Looked up from germline, CDR1 is WSHSY and CDR2 is SAAADI. Trimming cost V 2 bases and J 8 bases, with 13 bases left between them. The CDR3 sequence is 14 residues long. The CDR3 here is CASSEGPAFKPQHF. CDR3 nucleotide sequence: TGCGCCAGCAGTGAGGGGCCGGCCTTTAAGCCCCAGCATTTT.

The chain couples TRBV5-1 to TRBJ2-7; D is possibly TRBD1 or TRBD2 (5 bases each). CDR1 is SGHRS and CDR2 is YFSETQ in the germline V gene. V lost 4 bases and J 1 base, leaving 18 bases between the germline ends. The CDR3 extends over 16 amino acids. In nucleotides, the CDR3 is TGCGCCAGCAGCACCGGGGCAGGACGATCATCCTACGAGCAGTACTTC. Translating it yields CASSTGAGRSSYEQYF. The full variable domain, in which reference TRBV5-1 and TRBJ2-7 provide the parts outside the CDR3, is KAGVTQTPRYLIKTRGQQVTLSCSPISGHRSVSWYQQTPGQGLQFLFEYFSETQRNKGNFPGRFSGRQFSNSRSEMNVSTLELGDSALYLCASSTGAGRSSYEQYFGPGTRLTVT.

This chain connects TRBV4-2 to TRBJ2-1; 9 bases map to TRBD2. Germline V lookup: CDR1 LGHNA, CDR2 YNFKEQ. The CDR3 has 18 amino acids. V lost 0 bases to trimming and J lost 1 base; unmatched junction nucleotides: 7. The chain's CDR3 is CASSQETGAGGSYNEQFF. CDR3 DNA: TGTGCCAGCAGCCAAGAGACGGGTGCGGGAGGGTCCTACAATGAGCAGTTCTTC.

The V and J genes are TRBV7-9 and TRBJ1-2, with a tentative D call TRBD1 (6 bases). V was clipped by 1 base and J by 4 bases, with 10 bases between them. This CDR3 is 14 amino acids long. The germline gives CDR1 SEHNR, CDR2 FQNEAQ (reference sequence). CDR3 nucleotides: TGTGCCAGCAGCTTAGGAGCAGGGGCCTATGGCTACACCTTC. It codes for CASSLGAGAYGYTF.